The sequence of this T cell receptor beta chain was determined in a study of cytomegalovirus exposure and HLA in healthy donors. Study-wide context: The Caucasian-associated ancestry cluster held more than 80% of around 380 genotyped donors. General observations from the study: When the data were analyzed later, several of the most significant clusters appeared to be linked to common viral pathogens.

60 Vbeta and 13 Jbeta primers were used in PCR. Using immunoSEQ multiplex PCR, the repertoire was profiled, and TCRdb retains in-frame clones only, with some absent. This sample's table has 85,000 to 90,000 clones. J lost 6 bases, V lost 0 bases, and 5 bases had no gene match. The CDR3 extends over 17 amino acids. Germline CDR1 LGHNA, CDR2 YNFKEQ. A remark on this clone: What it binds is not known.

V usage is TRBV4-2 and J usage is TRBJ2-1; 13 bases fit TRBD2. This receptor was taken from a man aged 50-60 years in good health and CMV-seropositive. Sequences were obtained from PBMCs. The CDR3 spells CASSQDSGLAGVNEQFF. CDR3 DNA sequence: TGTGCCAGCAGCCAAGATTCTGGACTAGCGGGAGTCAATGAGCAGTTCTTC.